This T cell receptor (beta chain) was documented in a study of T cells of healthy individuals. TCRdb used MiXCR to reprocess the 5' RACE reads, holding one entry per CDR3 protein. The table lists about 96,000 distinct CDR3 sequences, around 17% of them singletons, with roughly 6.1% in the top ten. V lost 2 bases and J 4 bases, leaving 8 bases between the germline ends. In germline, CDR1 is MDHEN, CDR2 SYDVKM. This CDR3 spans 13 amino acids. This clonotype was observed at least ten times. The source is a human donor in good health. The chain links TRBV28 to TRBJ1-1, with D hard to call. The CDR3 DNA is TGTGCCAGCAGTTTAACGAGAGGCACTGAAGCTTTCTTT. Encoded protein: CASSLTRGTEAFF.